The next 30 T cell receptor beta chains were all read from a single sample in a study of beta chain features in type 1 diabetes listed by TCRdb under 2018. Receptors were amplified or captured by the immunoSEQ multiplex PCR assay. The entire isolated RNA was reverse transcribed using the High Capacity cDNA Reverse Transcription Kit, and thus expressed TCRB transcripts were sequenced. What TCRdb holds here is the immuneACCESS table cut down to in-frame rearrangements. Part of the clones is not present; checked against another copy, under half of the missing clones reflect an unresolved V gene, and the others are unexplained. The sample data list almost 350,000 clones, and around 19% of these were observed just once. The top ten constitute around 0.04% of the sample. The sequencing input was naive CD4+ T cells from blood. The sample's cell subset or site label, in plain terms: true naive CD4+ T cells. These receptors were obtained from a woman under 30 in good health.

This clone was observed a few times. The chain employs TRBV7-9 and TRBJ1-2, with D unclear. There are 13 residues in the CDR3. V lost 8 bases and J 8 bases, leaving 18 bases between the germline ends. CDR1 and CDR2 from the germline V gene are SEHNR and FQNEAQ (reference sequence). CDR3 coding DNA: TGTGCCAGCTCGGTGAGAGGGCCGGGAGGCTACACCTTC. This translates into CASSVRGPGGYTF.

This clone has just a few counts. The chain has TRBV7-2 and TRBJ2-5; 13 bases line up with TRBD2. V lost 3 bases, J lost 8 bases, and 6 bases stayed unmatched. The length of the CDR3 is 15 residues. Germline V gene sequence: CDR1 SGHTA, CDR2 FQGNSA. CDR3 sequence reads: CASSFSGLAGETQYF. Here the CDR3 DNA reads TGTGCCAGCAGCTTCTCCGGACTAGCGGGGGAAACCCAGTACTTC. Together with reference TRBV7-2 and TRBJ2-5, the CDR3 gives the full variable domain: GAGVSQSPSNKVTEKGKDVELRCDPISGHTALYWYRQSLGQGLEFLIYFQGNSAPDKSGLPSDRFSAERTGGSVSTLTIQRTQQEDSAVYLCASSFSGLAGETQYFGPGTRLLVL.

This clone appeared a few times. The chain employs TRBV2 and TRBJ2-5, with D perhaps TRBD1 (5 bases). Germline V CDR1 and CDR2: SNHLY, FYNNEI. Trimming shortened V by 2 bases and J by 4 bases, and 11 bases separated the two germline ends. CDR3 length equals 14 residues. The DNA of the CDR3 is TGTGCCAGCAGTGAAACGGGTAGGGGAGAGACCCAGTACTTC. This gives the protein CASSETGRGETQYF.

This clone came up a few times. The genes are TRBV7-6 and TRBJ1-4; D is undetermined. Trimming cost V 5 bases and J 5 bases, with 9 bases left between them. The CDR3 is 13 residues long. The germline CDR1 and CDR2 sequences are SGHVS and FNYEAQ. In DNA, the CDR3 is TGTGCCAGCAGCCCTAGGTCAAATGAAAAACTGTTTTTT. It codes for CASSPRSNEKLFF. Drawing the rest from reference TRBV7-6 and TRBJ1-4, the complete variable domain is GAGVSQSPRYKVTKRGQDVALRCDPISGHVSLYWYRQALGQGPEFLTYFNYEAQQDKSGLPNDRFSAERPEGSISTLTIQRTEQRDSAMYRCASSPRSNEKLFFGSGTQLSVL.

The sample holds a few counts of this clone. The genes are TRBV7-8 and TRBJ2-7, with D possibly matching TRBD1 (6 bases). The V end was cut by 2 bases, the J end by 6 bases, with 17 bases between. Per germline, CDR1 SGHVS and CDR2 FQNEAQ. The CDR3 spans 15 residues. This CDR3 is CASSLRRGPGGEQYF. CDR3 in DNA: TGTGCCAGCAGCTTACGCAGGGGTCCTGGTGGCGAGCAGTACTTC.

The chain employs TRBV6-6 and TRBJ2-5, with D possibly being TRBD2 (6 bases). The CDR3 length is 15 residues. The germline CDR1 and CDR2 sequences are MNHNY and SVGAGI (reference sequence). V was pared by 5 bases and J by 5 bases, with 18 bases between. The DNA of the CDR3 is TGTGCCAGCAGTGACAGTAGTGCGGGGTCCGAGACCCAGTACTTC. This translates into CASSDSSAGSETQYF.

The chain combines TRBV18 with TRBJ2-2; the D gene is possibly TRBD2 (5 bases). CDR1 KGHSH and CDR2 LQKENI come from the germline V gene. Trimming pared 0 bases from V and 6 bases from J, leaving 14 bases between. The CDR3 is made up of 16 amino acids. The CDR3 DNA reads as TGTGCCAGCTCACCACCGCGGCTAGCAGTTGCCGGGGAGCTGTTTTTT. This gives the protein CASSPPRLAVAGELFF.

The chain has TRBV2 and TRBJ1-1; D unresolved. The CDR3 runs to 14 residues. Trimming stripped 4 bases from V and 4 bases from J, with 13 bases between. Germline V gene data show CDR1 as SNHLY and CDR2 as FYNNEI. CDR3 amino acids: CASSVARSSTEAFF. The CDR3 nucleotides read TGTGCCAGCAGTGTGGCCCGTAGCAGCACTGAAGCTTTCTTT.

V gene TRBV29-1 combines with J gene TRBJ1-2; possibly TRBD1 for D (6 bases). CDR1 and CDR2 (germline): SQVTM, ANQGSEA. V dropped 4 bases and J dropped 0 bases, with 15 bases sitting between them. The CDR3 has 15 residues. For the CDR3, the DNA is TGCAGCGTTGTCGAGGGGGGGAAGTCTAACTATGGCTACACCTTC. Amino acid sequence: CSVVEGGKSNYGYTF.

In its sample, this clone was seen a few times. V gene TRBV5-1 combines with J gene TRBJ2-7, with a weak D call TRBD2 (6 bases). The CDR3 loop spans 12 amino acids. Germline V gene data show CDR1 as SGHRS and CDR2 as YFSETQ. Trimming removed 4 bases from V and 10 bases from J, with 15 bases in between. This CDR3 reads CASSGGMGPQYF. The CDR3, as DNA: TGCGCCAGCAGCGGCGGGATGGGACCCCAGTACTTC.

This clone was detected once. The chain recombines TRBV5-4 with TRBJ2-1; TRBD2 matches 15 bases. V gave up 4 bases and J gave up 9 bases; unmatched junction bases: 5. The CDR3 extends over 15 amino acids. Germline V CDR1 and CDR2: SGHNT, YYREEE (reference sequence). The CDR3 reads CASSPGTSGRSEQFF. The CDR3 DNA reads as TGTGCCAGCAGCCCCGGGACTAGCGGGAGGAGTGAGCAGTTCTTC.

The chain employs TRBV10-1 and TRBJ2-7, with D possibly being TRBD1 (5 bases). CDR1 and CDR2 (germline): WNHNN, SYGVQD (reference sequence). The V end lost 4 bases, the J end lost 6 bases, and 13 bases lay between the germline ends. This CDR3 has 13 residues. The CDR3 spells CASSASGLSEQYF. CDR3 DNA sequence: TGCGCCAGCAGTGCCTCAGGGCTAAGCGAGCAGTACTTC.

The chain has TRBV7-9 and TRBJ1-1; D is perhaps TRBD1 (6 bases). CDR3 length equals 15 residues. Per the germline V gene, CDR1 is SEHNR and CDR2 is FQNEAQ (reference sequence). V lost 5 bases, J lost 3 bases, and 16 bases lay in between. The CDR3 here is CASSDYGRGDTEAFF. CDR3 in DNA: TGTGCCAGCAGCGATTACGGCAGGGGAGACACTGAAGCTTTCTTT.

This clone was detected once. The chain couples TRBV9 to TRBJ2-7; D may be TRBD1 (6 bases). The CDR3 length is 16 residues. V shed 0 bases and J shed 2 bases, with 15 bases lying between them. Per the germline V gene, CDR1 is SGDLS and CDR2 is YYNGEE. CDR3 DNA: TGTGCCAGCAGCGTAGGGAGTGGGACAAAGACCTACGAGCAGTACTTC. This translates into CASSVGSGTKTYEQYF.

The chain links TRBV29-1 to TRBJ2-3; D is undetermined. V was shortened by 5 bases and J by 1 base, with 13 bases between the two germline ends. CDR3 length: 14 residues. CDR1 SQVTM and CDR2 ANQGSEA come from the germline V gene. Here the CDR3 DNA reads TGCAGCGTTAAATTTAGAGCTGGCACAGATACGCAGTATTTT. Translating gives CSVKFRAGTDTQYF.

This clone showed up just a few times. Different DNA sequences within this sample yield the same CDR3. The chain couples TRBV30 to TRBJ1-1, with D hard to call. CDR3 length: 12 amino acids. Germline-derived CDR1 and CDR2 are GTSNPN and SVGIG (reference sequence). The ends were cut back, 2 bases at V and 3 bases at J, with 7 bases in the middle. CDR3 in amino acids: CAWSRGYTEAFF. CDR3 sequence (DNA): TGTGCCTGGAGTCGAGGGTACACTGAAGCTTTCTTT.

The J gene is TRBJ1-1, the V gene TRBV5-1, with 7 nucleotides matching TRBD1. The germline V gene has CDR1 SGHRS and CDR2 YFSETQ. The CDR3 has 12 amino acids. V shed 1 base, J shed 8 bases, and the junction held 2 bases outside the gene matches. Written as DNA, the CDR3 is TGCGCCAGCAGCTTGCACAGGGGAGAAGCTTTCTTT. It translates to CASSLHRGEAFF.

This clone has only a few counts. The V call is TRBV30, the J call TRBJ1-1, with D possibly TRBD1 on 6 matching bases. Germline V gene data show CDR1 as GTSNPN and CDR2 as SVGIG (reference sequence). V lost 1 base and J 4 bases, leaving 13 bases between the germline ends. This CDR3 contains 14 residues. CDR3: CAWSGGQVSTEAFF. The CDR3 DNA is TGTGCCTGGAGTGGGGGGCAGGTGAGCACTGAAGCTTTCTTT.

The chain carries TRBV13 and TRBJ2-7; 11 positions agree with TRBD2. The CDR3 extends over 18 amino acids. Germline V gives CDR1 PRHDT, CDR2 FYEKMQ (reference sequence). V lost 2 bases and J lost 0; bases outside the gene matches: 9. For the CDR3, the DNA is TGTGCCAGCAGCTTAAAGGGACTAGCGGAGTTTCCCTCCTACGAGCAGTACTTC. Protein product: CASSLKGLAEFPSYEQYF. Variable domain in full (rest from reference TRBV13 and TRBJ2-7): AAGVIQSPRHLIKEKRETATLKCYPIPRHDTVYWYQQGPGQDPQFLISFYEKMQSDKGSIPDRFSAQQFSDYHSELNMSSLELGDSALYFCASSLKGLAEFPSYEQYFGPGTRLTVT.

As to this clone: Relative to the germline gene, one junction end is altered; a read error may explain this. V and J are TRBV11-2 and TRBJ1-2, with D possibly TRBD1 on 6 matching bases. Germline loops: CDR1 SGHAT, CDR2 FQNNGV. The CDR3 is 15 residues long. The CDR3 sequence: CASSLEDSSGVGYTF. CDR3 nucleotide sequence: TGTGCCAGCAGCCTAGAAGATAGTTCAGGGGTTGGCTACACCTTC.

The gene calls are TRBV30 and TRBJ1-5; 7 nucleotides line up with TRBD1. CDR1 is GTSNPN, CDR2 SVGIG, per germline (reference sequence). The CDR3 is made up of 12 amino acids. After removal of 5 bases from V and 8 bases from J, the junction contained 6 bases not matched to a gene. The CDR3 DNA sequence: TGTGCCTGGCGACAGGGTACTGAGCCCCAGCATTTT. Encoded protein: CAWRQGTEPQHF. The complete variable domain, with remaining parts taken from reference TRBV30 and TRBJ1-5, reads SQTIHQWPATLVQPVGSPLSLECTVEGTSNPNLYWYRQAAGRGLQLLFYSVGIGQISSEVPQNLSASRPQDRQFILSSKKLLLSDSGFYLCAWRQGTEPQHFGDGTRLSIL.

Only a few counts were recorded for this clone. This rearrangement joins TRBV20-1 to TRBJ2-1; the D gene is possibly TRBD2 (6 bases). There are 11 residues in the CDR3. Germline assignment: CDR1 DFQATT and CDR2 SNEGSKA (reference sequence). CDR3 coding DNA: TGCGGGGGACTTCTCAACAATGAGCAGTTCTTC. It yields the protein CGGLLNNEQFF.

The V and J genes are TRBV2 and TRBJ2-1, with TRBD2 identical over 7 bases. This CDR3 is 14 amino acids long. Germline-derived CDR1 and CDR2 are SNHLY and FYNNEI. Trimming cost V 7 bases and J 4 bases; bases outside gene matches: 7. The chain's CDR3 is CASKGSSGYNEQFF. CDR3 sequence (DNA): TGTGCCAGCAAGGGGTCTAGCGGATACAATGAGCAGTTCTTC.

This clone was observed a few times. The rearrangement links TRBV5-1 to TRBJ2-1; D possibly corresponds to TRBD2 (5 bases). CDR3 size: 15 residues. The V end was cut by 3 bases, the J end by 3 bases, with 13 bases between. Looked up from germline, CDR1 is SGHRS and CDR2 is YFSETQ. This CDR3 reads CASSSRTSYYNEQFF. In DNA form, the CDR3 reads TGCGCCAGCAGCTCGAGGACTTCTTACTACAATGAGCAGTTCTTC.

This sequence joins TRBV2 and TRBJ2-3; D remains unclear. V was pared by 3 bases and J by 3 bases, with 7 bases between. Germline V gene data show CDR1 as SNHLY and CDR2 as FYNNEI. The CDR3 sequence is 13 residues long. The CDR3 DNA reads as TGTGCCAGCAGTGACCTCGAGACAGATACGCAGTATTTT. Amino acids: CASSDLETDTQYF. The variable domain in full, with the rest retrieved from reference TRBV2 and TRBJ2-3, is EPEVTQTPSHQVTQMGQEVILRCVPISNHLYFYWYRQILGQKVEFLVSFYNNEISEKSEIFDDQFSVERPDGSNFTLKIRSTKLEDSAMYFCASSDLETDTQYFGPGTRLTVL.

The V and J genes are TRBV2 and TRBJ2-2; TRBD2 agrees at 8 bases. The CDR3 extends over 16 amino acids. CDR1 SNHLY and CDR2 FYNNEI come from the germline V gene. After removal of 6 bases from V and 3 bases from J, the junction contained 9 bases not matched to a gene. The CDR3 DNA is TGTGCCAGCAGGGGCGGGAGCGGGGGACACACCGGGGAGCTGTTTTTT. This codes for CASRGGSGGHTGELFF.

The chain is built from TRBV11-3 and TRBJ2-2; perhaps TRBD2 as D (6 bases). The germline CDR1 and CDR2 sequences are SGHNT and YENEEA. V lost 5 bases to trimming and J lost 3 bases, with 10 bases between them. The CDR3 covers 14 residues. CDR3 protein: CASSPWEDTGELFF. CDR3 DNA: TGTGCCAGCAGCCCGTGGGAGGACACCGGGGAGCTGTTTTTT.

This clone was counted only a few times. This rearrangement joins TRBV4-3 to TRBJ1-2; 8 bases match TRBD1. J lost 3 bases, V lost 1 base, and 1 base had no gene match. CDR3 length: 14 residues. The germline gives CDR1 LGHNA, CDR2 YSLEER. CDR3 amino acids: CASSQAGGDYGYTF. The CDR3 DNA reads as TGCGCCAGCAGCCAAGCAGGGGGCGACTATGGCTACACCTTC.

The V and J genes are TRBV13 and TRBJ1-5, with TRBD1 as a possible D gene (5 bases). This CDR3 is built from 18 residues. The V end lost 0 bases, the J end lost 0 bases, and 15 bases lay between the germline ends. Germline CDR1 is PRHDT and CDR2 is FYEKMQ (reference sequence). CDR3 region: CASSLGLIGQGSNQPQHF. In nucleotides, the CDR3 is TGTGCCAGCAGCTTAGGCCTAATTGGGCAGGGTAGCAATCAGCCCCAGCATTTT.

The CDR3 reads CASSFRTSGTSLYEQYF. The CDR3 nucleotides read TGCGCCAGCAGCTTCCGGACTAGCGGGACGAGCCTCTACGAGCAGTACTTC. The chain uses TRBV5-1 and TRBJ2-7, with 12 bases fitting TRBD2. Germline V lookup: CDR1 SGHRS, CDR2 YFSETQ. This CDR3 is built from 17 residues. The trim removed 2 bases at V and 3 bases at J, leaving 9 bases unmatched.